This T cell receptor (beta chain) derives from a study of blood T cell repertoires in COVID-19. Across the study: T cells, B-cell-depleted T cells, or PBMCs supplied cDNA or gDNA.

The method was immunoSEQ multiplex PCR; TCRdb's version includes in-frame clones alone and lacks a portion of them. The data contain fewer than 500,000 clones, approximately 88% of them singletons. Trimming removed 0 bases from V and 8 bases from J, with 14 bases in between. The CDR3 totals 14 residues. Germline V gene data show CDR1 as SGDLS and CDR2 as YYNGEE. The source of this sequence is a woman aged 30 to 39 with acute COVID-19. The rearrangement joins TRBV9 to TRBJ1-2; D ambiguous. The specimen was PBMCs or T cells enriched from blood (not recorded which). The CDR3 DNA sequence: TGTGCCAGCAGCGTAGGGCCCCGTCCGGAGGGCTACACCTTC. Its protein product is CASSVGPRPEGYTF.